What follows describes a single TCR beta chain. The data derive from a study of technical replicates of blood from a handful of donors. Germline V gives CDR1 DFQATT, CDR2 SNEGSKA (reference sequence). V dropped 3 bases and J dropped 4 bases, with 3 bases sitting between them. The CDR3 has 10 residues. Assay: immunoSEQ multiplex PCR; the TCRdb copy retains only in-frame clones and omits some. The profile covers 67,000 or so clones, with roughly 92% appearing a single time and approximately 0.37% taken by the ten largest. The chain uses TRBV20-1 and TRBJ1-1; D remains ambiguous. The sequence was collected from a human donor in good health. The specimen was T cells isolated from PBMCs. The CDR3 DNA sequence: TGCAGTGCTAGTAGCACTGAAGCTTTCTTT. Amino acid sequence: CSASSTEAFF.